One sample yielded the 20 T cell receptor beta chains listed below, sequenced in a study of T-cell reconstitution after alpha-beta-depleted transplantation in children. During its preparation, the TCRbeta library received unique molecular identifiers. From the PCR reads, TCRdb called clonotypes with MiXCR, one entry per CDR3 protein. The data show fewer than 550,000 distinct CDR3 sequences, about an eighth seen once. This sample comprised PBMCs, mostly from graft donor cells, obtained 180 days after TCRalphabeta/CD19-depleted stem cell transplant. Receptors originate from a female patient between 2 and 10 years old who had a stem cell transplant for aplastic anemia, so the T cells may come from the graft donor.

This clonotype was recorded a few times. The chain joins TRBV6-5 to TRBJ2-7, with 10 bases matching TRBD1. The V segment lost 6 bases and the J segment 2 bases; nucleotides outside the gene matches: 4. In germline, CDR1 is MNHEY, CDR2 SVGAGI. The CDR3 has 14 amino acids. The CDR3 DNA reads as TGTGCCAGCAGATCTGGACAGGGGGCCTACGAGCAGTACTTC. This encodes CASRSGQGAYEQYF.

This clonotype was detected only a few times. The CDR3, as DNA: TGTGCCAGCAGCTCGTCCGGGATCCAGGATGGCTACACCTTC. It translates to CASSSSGIQDGYTF. This chain connects TRBV7-2 to TRBJ1-2; D not resolved. CDR1 is SGHTA and CDR2 is FQGNSA in the germline V gene. CDR3 length: 14 residues. Trimming removed 4 bases at V and 6 bases at J, with 15 bases between.

This clonotype was seen more than once but under ten times. The J gene is TRBJ2-1, the V gene TRBV7-9; 9 positions agree with TRBD2. Germline CDR1 SEHNR, CDR2 FQNEAQ (reference sequence). This CDR3 has 17 amino acids. Trimming removed 4 bases from V and 3 bases from J; junction bases left unmatched: 10. CDR3 nucleotide sequence: TGTGCCAGCAGCTCTTCACCGAGACTAGCGGACTACAATGAGCAGTTCTTC. Translated, it gives CASSSSPRLADYNEQFF.

V gene TRBV20-1 combines with J gene TRBJ2-7; a possible D gene is TRBD1 (5 bases). Germline values: CDR1 DFQATT, CDR2 SNEGSKA (reference sequence). V gave up 6 bases and J gave up 0 bases, with 12 bases separating them. This CDR3 region has 13 residues. The chain's CDR3 is CSAGRDGSYEQYV. DNA of the CDR3: TGCAGTGCCGGCAGGGATGGCTCCTACGAGCAGTACGTC.

The rearrangement joins TRBV29-1 to TRBJ1-1; 8 bases fit TRBD1. With V trimmed by 6 bases and J by 1 base, 13 bases remained unmatched. The CDR3 covers 16 residues. The germline V gene encodes CDR1 SQVTM and CDR2 ANQGSEA. The CDR3 protein is CSVAGRRDRSNTEAFF. The CDR3, as DNA: TGCAGCGTCGCGGGCAGGAGGGACAGGTCGAACACTGAAGCTTTCTTT.

V gene TRBV28 combines with J gene TRBJ2-7, with 9 bases aligning to TRBD2. CDR3 length equals 14 residues. With 6 bases clipped from V and 0 bases from J, the junction kept 3 bases outside the gene matches. Germline V gene sequence: CDR1 MDHEN, CDR2 SYDVKM. The CDR3 DNA reads as TGTGCCAGCAGAGTTAGCGGGAGCTCCTACGAGCAGTACTTC. Amino acid sequence: CASRVSGSSYEQYF. The full variable domain, with the rest looked up from reference TRBV28 and TRBJ2-7, is DVKVTQSSRYLVKRTGEKVFLECVQDMDHENMFWYRQDPGLGLRLIYFSYDVKMKEKGDIPEGYSVSREKKERFSLILESASTNQTSMYLCASRVSGSSYEQYFGPGTRLTVT.

The sample holds a few counts of this clonotype. The V and J genes are TRBV6-2 or TRBV6-3 and TRBJ2-2; D is undetermined. V was trimmed by 4 bases and J by 1 base, leaving 10 bases between them. The CDR3 is 15 amino acids. Per germline, CDR1 MNHEY and CDR2 SVGEGT. Here the CDR3 reads CASSSIDGNTGELFF. The CDR3 DNA sequence: TGTGCCAGCAGTTCCATCGACGGGAACACCGGGGAGCTGTTTTTT.

This clonotype was found many times. The chain links TRBV5-1 to TRBJ1-6; possible D gene TRBD1, 6 bases. From germline, CDR1 is SGHRS and CDR2 YFSETQ. CDR3 length: 16 residues. V shed 4 bases and J shed 6 bases, with 17 bases lying between them. CDR3 coding DNA: TGCGCCAGCAGCGGAACGACGAGGGGGATTAATTCACCCCTCCACTTT. It codes for CASSGTTRGINSPLHF.

V and J are TRBV18 and TRBJ1-5; D not certain. The CDR3 contains 15 residues. V shed 2 bases and J shed 3 bases, with 11 bases lying between them. Per the germline V gene, CDR1 is KGHSH and CDR2 is LQKENI. CDR3 sequence reads: CASSPIPQPNQPQHF. In DNA form, the CDR3 reads TGTGCCAGCTCACCAATCCCACAGCCCAATCAGCCCCAGCATTTT.

The chain links TRBV5-4 to TRBJ2-1; 7 bases align to TRBD2. The CDR3 covers 16 residues. Germline V gene sequence: CDR1 SGHNT, CDR2 YYREEE (reference sequence). The V segment lost 4 bases and the J segment 7 bases; nucleotides outside the gene matches: 14. The CDR3 region is CASSTRKAGEGNEQFF. CDR3 coding DNA: TGTGCCAGCAGCACTAGGAAGGCGGGAGAGGGAAATGAGCAGTTCTTC.

This clonotype was picked up many times. V gene TRBV24-1 combines with J gene TRBJ2-1; D is unclear. Germline CDR1 KGHDR, CDR2 SFDVKD. The CDR3 spans 13 residues. With 3 bases removed from V and 11 bases from J, the gap between germline ends came to 13 bases. CDR3 loop: CATSDLGAIKQFF. The CDR3 region has the DNA TGTGCCACCAGTGATCTAGGTGCAATTAAGCAGTTCTTC.

The table lists this clonotype with many counts. The rearrangement links TRBV12-3 or TRBV12-4 to TRBJ2-4; D gene uncertain. This CDR3 comprises 14 residues. V dropped 3 bases and J dropped 0 bases, with 6 bases sitting between them. CDR3 nucleotide sequence: TGTGCCAGCAGTTTCGCCGTAGCCAAAAACATTCAGTACTTC. Residues: CASSFAVAKNIQYF.

J is TRBJ2-1 and V is TRBV7-3; D may match TRBD1 or TRBD2 (5 bases each). This CDR3 spans 15 amino acids. CDR1 is SGHTA and CDR2 is FQGTGA in the germline V gene. The ends were cut back, 1 base at V and 10 bases at J, with 17 bases in the middle. As DNA, the CDR3 is TGTGCCAGCAGCTTAATGCGGGTGGGGGTTTTGGAGCAGTTCTTC. Translation gives CASSLMRVGVLEQFF.

This clonotype was observed a few times. The V and J genes are TRBV3-1 and TRBJ2-1; D unresolved. There are 14 residues in the CDR3. Looked up from germline, CDR1 is LGHDT and CDR2 is YNNKEL (reference sequence). Trimming cost V 1 base and J 4 bases, with 8 bases left between them. The CDR3 protein is CASSQGDSYNEQFF. As DNA, the CDR3 is TGTGCCAGCAGCCAAGGCGATTCATACAATGAGCAGTTCTTC.

This clonotype was seen more than once but under ten times. V gene TRBV29-1 combines with J gene TRBJ2-7, with TRBD1 identical over 7 bases. With 6 bases clipped from V and 2 bases from J, the junction kept 10 bases outside the gene matches. Germline values: CDR1 SQVTM, CDR2 ANQGSEA. The CDR3 spans 14 residues. The CDR3 sequence: CSVTTDRAPYEQYF. The CDR3 DNA follows: TGCAGCGTGACCACAGACAGGGCCCCCTACGAGCAGTACTTC.

Only a few counts were recorded for this clonotype. Here the CDR3 DNA reads TGTGCCAGCAGGGACCGGGACACATCGAACACCGGGGAGCTGTTTTTT. Its protein is CASRDRDTSNTGELFF. V gene TRBV7-2 combines with J gene TRBJ2-2; D perhaps matches TRBD1 (6 bases). The germline V gene has CDR1 SGHTA and CDR2 FQGNSA. V was cut by 6 bases and J by 0 bases, with 14 bases left in between. This CDR3 is built from 16 residues.

The CDR3 DNA is TGTGCCACCAGTGATTTCTTCGATGGAACCGTGGGCACAGATACGCAGTATTTT. This gives the protein CATSDFFDGTVGTDTQYF. This chain connects TRBV24-1 to TRBJ2-3; the D is unclear. Trimming took 1 base from V and 1 from J, leaving 17 bases between them. The germline CDR1 and CDR2 sequences are KGHDR and SFDVKD. The CDR3 extends over 18 amino acids.

This clonotype came up many times. The chain carries TRBV12-3 or TRBV12-4 and TRBJ2-7; 14 nucleotides line up with TRBD2. This CDR3 contains 18 residues. V shed 3 bases and J 7 bases; nucleotides not matched to a gene: 14. Here the CDR3 DNA reads TGTGCCAGCAGTTTTTCTAGGACTAGCGGGAGGACCCTTAGGGAGCAGTACTTC. Its translation: CASSFSRTSGRTLREQYF.

The chain combines TRBV7-9 with TRBJ2-5; tentatively, D is TRBD2 (6 bases). The CDR3 runs to 15 residues. The ends were cut back, 8 bases at V and 5 bases at J, with 21 bases in the middle. Germline-derived CDR1 and CDR2 are SEHNR and FQNEAQ (reference sequence). CDR3 loop: CASARSPGGKETQYF. The DNA of the CDR3 is TGTGCCAGCGCTCGGAGTCCCGGGGGAAAGGAGACCCAGTACTTC.

This clonotype was seen only a few times. The rearrangement joins TRBV7-8 to TRBJ2-2; TRBD2 agrees at 8 bases. Germline-derived CDR1 and CDR2 are SGHVS and FQNEAQ. The CDR3 is 16 residues long. With V trimmed by 4 bases and J by 5 bases, 9 bases remained unmatched. The CDR3 DNA reads as TGTGCCAGCAGCTATAGACTAGCGCCGGGGACCGGGGAGCTGTTTTTT. Encoded protein: CASSYRLAPGTGELFF.